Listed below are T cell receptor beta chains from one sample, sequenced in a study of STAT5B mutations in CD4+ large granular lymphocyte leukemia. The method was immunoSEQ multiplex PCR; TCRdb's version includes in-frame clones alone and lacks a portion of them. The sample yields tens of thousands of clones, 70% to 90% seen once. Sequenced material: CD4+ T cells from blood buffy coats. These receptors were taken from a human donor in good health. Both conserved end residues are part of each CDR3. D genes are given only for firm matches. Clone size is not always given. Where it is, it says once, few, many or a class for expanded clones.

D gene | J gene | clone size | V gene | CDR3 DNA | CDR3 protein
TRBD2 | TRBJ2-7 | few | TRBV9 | TGTGCCAGCGGGCCGCCGGGAGGCCCCACCTACGAGCAGTACTTC | CASGPPGGPTYEQYF
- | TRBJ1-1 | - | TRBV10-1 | TGCGCCAGCAGAAGAGGTACGAACACTGAAGCTTTCTTT | CASRRGTNTEAFF
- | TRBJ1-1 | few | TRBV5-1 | TGCGCCAGCAGCCTAGCGACAGGAGATATGAACACTGAAGCTTTCTTT | CASSLATGDMNTEAFF
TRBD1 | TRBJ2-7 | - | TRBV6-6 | TGTGCCAGCGCCAGGGGGCACTACGAGCAGTACTTC | CASARGHYEQYF
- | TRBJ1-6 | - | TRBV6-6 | TGTGCCAGCAGTTACGAACCCGGGCGTTCACCCCTCCACTTT | CASSYEPGRSPLHF
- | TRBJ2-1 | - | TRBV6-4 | TGTGCCAGCAGTGACGGTAGGGGGAGCTCCTACAATGAGCAGTTCTTC | CASSDGRGSSYNEQFF
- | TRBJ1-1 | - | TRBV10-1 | TGCGCCAGCAGTGACTCGGGGGGGAGCGCTTTCTTT | CASSDSGGSAFF
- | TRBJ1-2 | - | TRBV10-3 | TGTGCCATCAAGTTCGACAGCGACTATGGCTACACCTTC | CAIKFDSDYGYTF
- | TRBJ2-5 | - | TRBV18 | TGTGCCAGCTCACCATTAGGGGGGCTACAAGAGACCCAGTACTTC | CASSPLGGLQETQYF
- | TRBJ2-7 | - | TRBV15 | TGTGCCACCAGCAGAGACCAGGGGAGGTCCTACGAGCAGTACTTC | CATSRDQGRSYEQYF
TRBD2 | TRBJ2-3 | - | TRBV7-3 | TGTGCCAGCAGCTTGGCGCGGGAGAGCACAGATACGCAGTATTTT | CASSLARESTDTQYF
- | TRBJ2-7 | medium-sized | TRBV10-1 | TGCGCCAGCAGTGACTCCACCGTCGAGCAGTACTTC | CASSDSTVEQYF
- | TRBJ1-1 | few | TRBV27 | TGTGCCAGCAGTTTACGGGGACTGAACACTGAAGCTTTCTTT | CASSLRGLNTEAFF
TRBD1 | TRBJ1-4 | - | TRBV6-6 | TGTGCCAGCACCGACGCGACAGGGGGCAATGAAAAACTGTTTTTT | CASTDATGGNEKLFF
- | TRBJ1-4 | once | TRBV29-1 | TGCAGCGCACGGGCAAGTGATGAAAAACTGTTTTTT | CSARASDEKLFF
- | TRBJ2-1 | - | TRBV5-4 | TGTGCCAGCAGCTTGGCCTTGGGGGATCAGTTCTTC | CASSLALGDQFF
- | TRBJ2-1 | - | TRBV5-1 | TGCGCCAGCAGCGGGGCGGCTATGGATGAGCAGTTCTTC | CASSGAAMDEQFF